This TCR beta chain emerged from a study of identical twins. This clonotype was observed many times. TCRdb analysed the 5' RACE reads with MiXCR anew, one entry per CDR3 protein. The sample holds roughly 570,000 distinct CDR3 sequences, more than 9% seen once. The sample was also reused in another study, on yellow fever vaccine responses in identical twins.

What was sequenced was PBMCs. This TCR derives from a woman between 18 and 29 years old in good health.

The CDR3 sequence: CASTLSGMVGNEQFF. CDR3 in DNA: TGTGCCAGCACGCTTAGCGGGATGGTAGGCAATGAGCAGTTCTTC. This sequence joins TRBV27 and TRBJ2-1, with 8 bases lining up with TRBD2. The V segment lost 7 bases and the J segment 6 bases; nucleotides outside the gene matches: 11. This CDR3 region has 15 residues. The germline gives CDR1 MNHEY, CDR2 SMNVEV (reference sequence).